The 9 T cell receptor beta chains below come from one sample, sequenced in a study of radiotherapy plus CTLA-4 blockade in lung cancer (dated by TCRdb to 2016 to 2018). The protocol used for the library was the immunoSEQ multiplex PCR assay. TCRdb's version of the immuneACCESS table is confined to in-frame rearrangements and falls short of the full clone set. An unresolved V gene accounts for under half of the shortfall where checked; the remainder is of unknown origin. This sample holds some 98,000 clones; more than 75% were observed only once. The leading ten clones occupy 3% to 4% of the sample. Specimen: peripheral blood, collected from a patient treated with radiotherapy plus ipilimumab. The receptors originated from a human donor with non-small cell lung cancer who had a partial response to radiotherapy plus ipilimumab.

The gene calls are TRBV11-2 and TRBJ2-7; TRBD1 might be the D (6 bases). V was trimmed by 4 bases and J by 6 bases, leaving 10 bases between them. Per germline, CDR1 SGHAT and CDR2 FQNNGV. This CDR3 has 12 residues. This CDR3 is CASSSSGVEQYF. Written as DNA, the CDR3 is TGTGCCAGCAGCTCATCAGGGGTCGAGCAGTACTTC.

The chain couples TRBV6-1 to TRBJ1-5; D possibly corresponds to TRBD1 (5 bases). The CDR3 loop spans 13 amino acids. CDR1 and CDR2 (germline): MNHNS, SASEGT. The V end lost 6 bases, the J end lost 4 bases, and 10 bases lay between the germline ends. For the CDR3, the DNA is TGTGCCAGCAGGCGGGACCGGAATCAGCCCCAGCATTTT. Its protein is CASRRDRNQPQHF.

This chain connects TRBV2 to TRBJ2-1, with 10 bases identical to TRBD1. The trim removed 4 bases at V and 7 bases at J, leaving 7 bases unmatched. There are 15 residues in the CDR3. In germline, CDR1 is SNHLY, CDR2 FYNNEI. CDR3 sequence (DNA): TGTGCCAGCAGTGTAGGACAGGGGGTTCGGAATGAGCAGTTCTTC. Translation: CASSVGQGVRNEQFF.

The chain links TRBV6-5 to TRBJ1-2; D is perhaps TRBD1 (5 bases). Trimming pared 4 bases from V and 7 bases from J, leaving 13 bases between. CDR1 MNHEY and CDR2 SVGAGI come from the germline V gene. There are 13 residues in the CDR3. The CDR3 loop is CASSFQGRGGYTF. The CDR3 bases are TGTGCCAGCAGTTTTCAGGGTAGGGGTGGCTACACCTTC.

The chain employs TRBV2 and TRBJ1-5; 7 bases map to TRBD1. CDR1 and CDR2 (germline): SNHLY, FYNNEI. This CDR3 contains 14 residues. V dropped 8 bases and J dropped 7; count of bases not matched to a gene: 11. This CDR3 is CASGASTGEQPQHF. CDR3 coding DNA: TGTGCCAGCGGAGCCTCAACAGGGGAGCAGCCCCAGCATTTT.

This chain uses TRBV28 with TRBJ2-7; the match to TRBD2 covers 13 bases. V shed 2 bases, J shed 1 base, and the junction held 5 bases outside the gene matches. Germline lookup yields CDR1 MDHEN and CDR2 SYDVKM. This CDR3 is built from 17 residues. The CDR3 bases are TGTGCCAGCAGTTTAACTAGCGGGAGGGCCGAATCCTACGAGCAGTACTTC. Translating it yields CASSLTSGRAESYEQYF. Complete variable domain (other parts from reference TRBV28 and TRBJ2-7): DVKVTQSSRYLVKRTGEKVFLECVQDMDHENMFWYRQDPGLGLRLIYFSYDVKMKEKGDIPEGYSVSREKKERFSLILESASTNQTSMYLCASSLTSGRAESYEQYFGPGTRLTVT.

The V gene is TRBV28, the J gene TRBJ2-7; unclear D gene. The V gene's germline CDR1 is MDHEN and CDR2 SYDVKM. This CDR3 has 14 residues. V lost 7 bases and J 0 bases, leaving 13 bases between the germline ends. CDR3 amino acids: CASTGRGTSYEQYF. The CDR3 DNA reads as TGTGCCAGCACCGGTCGCGGCACCTCCTACGAGCAGTACTTC.

This clone came up a few times. The CDR3 DNA reads TGCGCCAGCAGCTCGGGACAGGGCAATCAGCCCCAGCATTTT. This sequence encodes CASSSGQGNQPQHF. J is TRBJ1-5 and V is TRBV5-1; 8 bases fit TRBD1. This CDR3 comprises 14 residues. CDR1 is SGHRS, CDR2 YFSETQ, per germline. The junction had 1 base not matched to a gene; V was cut back by 3 bases and J by 2 bases.

The rearrangement uses TRBV5-1 and TRBJ2-2, with 7 bases identical to TRBD2. Per the germline V gene, CDR1 is SGHRS and CDR2 is YFSETQ. With 7 bases clipped from V and 5 bases from J, the junction kept 5 bases outside the gene matches. CDR3 size: 13 residues. The CDR3 sequence is CASAGEGTGELFF. The DNA for the CDR3 is TGCGCCAGCGCTGGGGAGGGGACCGGGGAGCTGTTTTTT.